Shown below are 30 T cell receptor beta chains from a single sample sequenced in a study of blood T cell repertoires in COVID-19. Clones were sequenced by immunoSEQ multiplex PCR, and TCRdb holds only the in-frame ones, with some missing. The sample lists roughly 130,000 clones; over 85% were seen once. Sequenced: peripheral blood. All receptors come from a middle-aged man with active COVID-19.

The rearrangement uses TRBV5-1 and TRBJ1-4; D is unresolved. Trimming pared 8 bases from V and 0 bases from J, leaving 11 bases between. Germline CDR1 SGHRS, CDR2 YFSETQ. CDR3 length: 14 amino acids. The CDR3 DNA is TGCGCCAGTTCGCTCCAGGCAACTAATGAAAAACTGTTTTTT. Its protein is CASSLQATNEKLFF.

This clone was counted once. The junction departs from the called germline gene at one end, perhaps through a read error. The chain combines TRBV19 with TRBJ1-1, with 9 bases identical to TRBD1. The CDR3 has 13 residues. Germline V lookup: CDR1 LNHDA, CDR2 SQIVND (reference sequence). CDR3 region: CASSIDRDREVFF. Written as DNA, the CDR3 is TGTGCCAGTAGTATAGATCGGGACAGGGAAGTTTTCTTT.

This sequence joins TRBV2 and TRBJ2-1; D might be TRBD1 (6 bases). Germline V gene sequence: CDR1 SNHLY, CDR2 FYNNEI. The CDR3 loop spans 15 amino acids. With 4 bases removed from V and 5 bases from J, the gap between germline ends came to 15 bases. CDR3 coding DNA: TGTGCCAGCAGTGTGGAACAACAGGGTAACAATGAGCAGTTCTTC. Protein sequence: CASSVEQQGNNEQFF.

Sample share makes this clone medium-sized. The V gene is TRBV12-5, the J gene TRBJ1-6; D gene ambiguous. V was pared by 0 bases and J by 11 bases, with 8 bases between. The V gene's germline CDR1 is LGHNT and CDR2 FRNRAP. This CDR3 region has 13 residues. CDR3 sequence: CASGLVHGTPLHF. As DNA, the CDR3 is TGTGCTAGTGGTTTGGTACACGGGACACCCCTCCACTTT.

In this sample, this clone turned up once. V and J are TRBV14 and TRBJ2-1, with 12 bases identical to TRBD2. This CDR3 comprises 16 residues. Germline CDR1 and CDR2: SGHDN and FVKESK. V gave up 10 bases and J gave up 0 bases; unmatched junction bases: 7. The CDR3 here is CATAPGLAGSYNEQFF. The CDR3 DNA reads TGTGCCACCGCTCCGGGACTAGCGGGCTCCTACAATGAGCAGTTCTTC.

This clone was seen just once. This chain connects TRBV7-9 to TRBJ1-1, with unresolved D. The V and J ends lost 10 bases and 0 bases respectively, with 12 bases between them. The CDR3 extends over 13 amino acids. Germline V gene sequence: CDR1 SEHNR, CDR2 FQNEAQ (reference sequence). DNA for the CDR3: TGTGCCACCCGAGGAGTCATGAACACTGAAGCTTTCTTT. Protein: CATRGVMNTEAFF.

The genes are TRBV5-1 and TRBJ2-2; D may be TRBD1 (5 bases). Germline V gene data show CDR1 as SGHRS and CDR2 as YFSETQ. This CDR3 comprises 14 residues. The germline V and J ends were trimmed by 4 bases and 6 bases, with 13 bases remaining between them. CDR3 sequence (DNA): TGCGCCAGCAGCATAACAGGACGCGCCGGGGAGCTGTTTTTT. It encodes CASSITGRAGELFF. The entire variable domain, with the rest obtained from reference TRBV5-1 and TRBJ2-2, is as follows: KAGVTQTPRYLIKTRGQQVTLSCSPISGHRSVSWYQQTPGQGLQFLFEYFSETQRNKGNFPGRFSGRQFSNSRSEMNVSTLELGDSALYLCASSITGRAGELFFGEGSRLTVL.

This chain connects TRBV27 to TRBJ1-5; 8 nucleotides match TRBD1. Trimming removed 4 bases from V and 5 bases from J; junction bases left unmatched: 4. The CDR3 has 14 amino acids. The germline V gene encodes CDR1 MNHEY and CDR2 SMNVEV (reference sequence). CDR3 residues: CASSSGQGYQPQHF. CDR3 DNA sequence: TGTGCCAGCAGTTCTGGACAGGGATATCAGCCCCAGCATTTT.

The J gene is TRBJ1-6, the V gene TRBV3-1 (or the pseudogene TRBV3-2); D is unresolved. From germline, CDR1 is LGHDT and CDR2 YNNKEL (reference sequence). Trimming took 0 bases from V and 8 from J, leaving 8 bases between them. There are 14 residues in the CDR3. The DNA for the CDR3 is TGTGCCAGCAGCCAAGATCGGGAGTATTCACCCCTCCACTTT. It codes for CASSQDREYSPLHF.

The CDR3 loop reads CASSLGPSNTGELFF. The DNA of the CDR3 is TGTGCCAGCAGCTTAGGTCCTTCGAACACCGGGGAGCTGTTTTTT. The chain carries TRBV7-2 and TRBJ2-2; D is unclear. Germline CDR1 reads SGHTA; CDR2 reads FQGNSA. Trimming removed 1 base at V and 0 bases at J, with 6 bases between. CDR3 length: 15 residues.

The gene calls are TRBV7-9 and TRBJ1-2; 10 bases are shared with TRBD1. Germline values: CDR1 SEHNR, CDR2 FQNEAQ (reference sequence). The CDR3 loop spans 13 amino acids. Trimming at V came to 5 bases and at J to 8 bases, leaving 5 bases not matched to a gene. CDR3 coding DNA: TGTGCCAGCAGCATGCCGGGACAGGGGGGCTACACCTTC. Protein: CASSMPGQGGYTF.

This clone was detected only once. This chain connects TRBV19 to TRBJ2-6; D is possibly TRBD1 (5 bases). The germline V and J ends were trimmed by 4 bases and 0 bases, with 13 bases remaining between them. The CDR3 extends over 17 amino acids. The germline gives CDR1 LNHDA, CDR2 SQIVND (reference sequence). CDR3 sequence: CASSTLTAVSGANVLTF. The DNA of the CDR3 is TGTGCCAGTAGTACCCTGACAGCCGTCTCTGGGGCCAACGTCCTGACTTTC. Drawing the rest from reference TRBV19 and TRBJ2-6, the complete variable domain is DGGITQSPKYLFRKEGQNVTLSCEQNLNHDAMYWYRQDPGQGLRLIYYSQIVNDFQKGDIAEGYSVSREKKESFPLTVTSAQKNPTAFYLCASSTLTAVSGANVLTFGAGSRLTVL.

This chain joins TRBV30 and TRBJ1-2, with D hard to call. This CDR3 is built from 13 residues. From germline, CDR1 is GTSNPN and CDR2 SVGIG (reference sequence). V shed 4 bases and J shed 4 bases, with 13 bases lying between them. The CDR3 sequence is CAWTESVSYGYTF. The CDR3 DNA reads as TGTGCCTGGACAGAAAGTGTCTCCTATGGCTACACCTTC.

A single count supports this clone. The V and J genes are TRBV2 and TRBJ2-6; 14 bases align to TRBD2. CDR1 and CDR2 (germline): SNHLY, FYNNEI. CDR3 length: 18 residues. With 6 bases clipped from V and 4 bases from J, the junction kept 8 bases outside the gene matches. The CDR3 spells CASRVGLAGGGGANVLTF. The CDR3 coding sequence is TGTGCCAGCAGGGTTGGACTAGCGGGAGGTGGCGGGGCCAACGTCCTGACTTTC.

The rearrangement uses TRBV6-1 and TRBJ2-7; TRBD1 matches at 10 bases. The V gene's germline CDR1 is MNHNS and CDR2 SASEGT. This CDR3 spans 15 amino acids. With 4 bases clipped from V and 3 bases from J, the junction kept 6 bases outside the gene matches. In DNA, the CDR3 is TGTGCCAGCAGTGCAGCCGGGACAGGGGACTACGAGCAGTACTTC. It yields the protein CASSAAGTGDYEQYF.

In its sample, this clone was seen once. The chain's CDR3 is CASSEGRGWWGYTF. DNA for the CDR3: TGTGCCAGCAGTGAAGGCAGGGGATGGTGGGGCTACACCTTC. The chain joins TRBV6-1 to TRBJ1-2, with D perhaps matching TRBD1 (6 bases). With 1 base removed from V and 8 bases from J, the gap between germline ends came to 14 bases. This CDR3 region has 14 residues. The germline V gene has CDR1 MNHNS and CDR2 SASEGT.

CDR3 region: CASSPPGDRETQYF. Here the CDR3 DNA reads TGTGCCAGCTCACCCCCCGGAGACAGAGAGACCCAGTACTTC. The V call is TRBV18, the J call TRBJ2-5; TRBD1 is a possible D gene (5 bases). The germline gives CDR1 KGHSH, CDR2 LQKENI. The CDR3 loop spans 14 amino acids. V shed 3 bases and J shed 4 bases, with 12 bases lying between them.

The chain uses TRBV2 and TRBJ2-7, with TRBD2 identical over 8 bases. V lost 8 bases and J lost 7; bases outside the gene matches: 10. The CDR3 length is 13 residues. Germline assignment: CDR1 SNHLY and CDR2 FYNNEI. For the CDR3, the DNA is TGTGCCAGCTTACGGGGGGGCCGGAATGAGCAGTACTTC. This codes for CASLRGGRNEQYF.

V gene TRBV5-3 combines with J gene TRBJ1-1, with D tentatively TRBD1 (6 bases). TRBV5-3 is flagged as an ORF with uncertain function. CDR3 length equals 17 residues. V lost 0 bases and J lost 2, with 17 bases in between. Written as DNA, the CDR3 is TGTGCCAGAAGCTTGGTTAGGCCAGGGGTTACCAACACTGAAGCTTTCTTT. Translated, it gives CARSLVRPGVTNTEAFF.

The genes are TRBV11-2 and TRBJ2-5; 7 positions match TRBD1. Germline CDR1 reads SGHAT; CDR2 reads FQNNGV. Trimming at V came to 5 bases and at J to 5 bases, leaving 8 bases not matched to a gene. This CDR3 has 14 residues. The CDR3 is CASSRRDRPETQYF. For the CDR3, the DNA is TGTGCCAGCAGCCGCCGGGACAGACCGGAGACCCAGTACTTC.

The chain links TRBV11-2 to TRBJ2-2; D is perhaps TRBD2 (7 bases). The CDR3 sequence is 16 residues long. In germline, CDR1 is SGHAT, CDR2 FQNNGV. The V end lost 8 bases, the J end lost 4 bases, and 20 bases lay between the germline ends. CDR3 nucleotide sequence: TGTGCCAGCTCTTGGGGGCGGGGGCTATCCACCGGGGAGCTGTTTTTT. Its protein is CASSWGRGLSTGELFF.

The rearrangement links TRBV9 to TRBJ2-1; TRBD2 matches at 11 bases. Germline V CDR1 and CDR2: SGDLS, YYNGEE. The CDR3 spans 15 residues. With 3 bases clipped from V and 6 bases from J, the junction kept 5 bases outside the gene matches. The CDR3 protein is CASSDTSGSRNEQFF. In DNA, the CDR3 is TGTGCCAGCAGCGACACTAGCGGGAGTCGCAATGAGCAGTTCTTC.

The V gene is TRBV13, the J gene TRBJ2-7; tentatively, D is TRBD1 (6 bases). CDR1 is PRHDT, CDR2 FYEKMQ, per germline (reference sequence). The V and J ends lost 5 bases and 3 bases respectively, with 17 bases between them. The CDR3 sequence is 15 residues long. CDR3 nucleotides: TGTGCCAGCAGCCAGCCTCAACAGGGCCGCTACGAGCAGTACTTC. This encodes CASSQPQQGRYEQYF.

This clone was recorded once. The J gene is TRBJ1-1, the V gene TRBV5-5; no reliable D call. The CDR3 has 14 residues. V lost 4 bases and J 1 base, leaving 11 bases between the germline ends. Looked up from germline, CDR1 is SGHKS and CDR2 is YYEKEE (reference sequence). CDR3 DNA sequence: TGTGCCAGCAGCCAGCAAGCAGGGAACACTGAAGCTTTCTTT. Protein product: CASSQQAGNTEAFF.

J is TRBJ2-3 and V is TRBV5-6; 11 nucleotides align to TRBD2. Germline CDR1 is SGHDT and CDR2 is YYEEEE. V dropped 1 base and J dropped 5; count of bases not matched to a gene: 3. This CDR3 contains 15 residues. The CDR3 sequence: CASSLLAGGRDTQYF. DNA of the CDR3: TGTGCCAGCAGCTTGCTAGCGGGAGGACGAGATACGCAGTATTTT. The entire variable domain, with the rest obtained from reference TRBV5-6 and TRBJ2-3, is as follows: DAGVTQSPTHLIKTRGQQVTLRCSPKSGHDTVSWYQQALGQGPQFIFQYYEEEERQRGNFPDRFSGHQFPNYSSELNVNALLLGDSALYLCASSLLAGGRDTQYFGPGTRLTVL.

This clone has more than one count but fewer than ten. CDR3 nucleotide sequence: TGCGCCAGAACCCAGGGGGGCACTGAAGCTTTCTTT. Protein: CARTQGGTEAFF. The chain uses TRBV23-1 and TRBJ1-1; TRBD1 matches 7 bases. TRBV23-1 belongs to the ORF category, with a function that is uncertain. The V segment lost 9 bases and the J segment 4 bases; nucleotides outside the gene matches: 5. The CDR3 sequence is 12 residues long.

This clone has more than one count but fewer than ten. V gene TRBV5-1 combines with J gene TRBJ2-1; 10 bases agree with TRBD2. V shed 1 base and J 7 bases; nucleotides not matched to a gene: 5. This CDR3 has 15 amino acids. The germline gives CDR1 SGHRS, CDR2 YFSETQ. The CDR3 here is CASSLSLAGANEQFF. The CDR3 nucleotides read TGCGCCAGCAGCTTGAGTCTAGCGGGAGCTAATGAGCAGTTCTTC. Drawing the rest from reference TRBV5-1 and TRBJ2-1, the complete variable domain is KAGVTQTPRYLIKTRGQQVTLSCSPISGHRSVSWYQQTPGQGLQFLFEYFSETQRNKGNFPGRFSGRQFSNSRSEMNVSTLELGDSALYLCASSLSLAGANEQFFGPGTRLTVL.

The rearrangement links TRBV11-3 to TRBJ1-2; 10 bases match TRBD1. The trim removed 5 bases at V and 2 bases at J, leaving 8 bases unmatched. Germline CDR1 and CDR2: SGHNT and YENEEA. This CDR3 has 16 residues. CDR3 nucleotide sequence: TGTGCCAGCAGCACCCCCGGGACAGGGGAAAACTATGGCTACACCTTC. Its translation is CASSTPGTGENYGYTF.

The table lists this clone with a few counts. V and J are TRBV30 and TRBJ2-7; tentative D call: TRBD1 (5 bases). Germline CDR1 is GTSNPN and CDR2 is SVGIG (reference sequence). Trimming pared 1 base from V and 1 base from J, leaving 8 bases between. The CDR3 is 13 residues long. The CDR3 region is CAWSGGASYEQYV. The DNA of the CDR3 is TGTGCCTGGAGTGGGGGCGCATCCTACGAGCAGTACGTC.

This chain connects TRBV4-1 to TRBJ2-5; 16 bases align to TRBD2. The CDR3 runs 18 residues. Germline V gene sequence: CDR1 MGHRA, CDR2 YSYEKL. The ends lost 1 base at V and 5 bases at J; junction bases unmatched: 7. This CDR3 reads CASSQASLGLAGGETQYF. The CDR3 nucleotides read TGCGCCAGCAGCCAAGCCTCTCTGGGACTAGCGGGAGGGGAGACCCAGTACTTC.